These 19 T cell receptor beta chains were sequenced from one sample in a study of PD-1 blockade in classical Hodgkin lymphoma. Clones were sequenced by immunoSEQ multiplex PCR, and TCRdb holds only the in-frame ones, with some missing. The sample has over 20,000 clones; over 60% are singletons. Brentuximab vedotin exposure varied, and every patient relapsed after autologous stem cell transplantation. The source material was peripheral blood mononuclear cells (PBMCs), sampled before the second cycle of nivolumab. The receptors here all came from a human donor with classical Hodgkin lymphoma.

The CDR3 DNA follows: TGCAGCGTTGGGGACCAAATTCACGAGCAGTACTTC. Encoded protein: CSVGDQIHEQYF. The chain couples TRBV29-1 to TRBJ2-5; D may correspond to TRBD1 or TRBD2 (5 bases each). The J call may be mistaken, given a closer DNA end match to TRBJ2-7. Per germline, CDR1 SQVTM and CDR2 ANQGSEA. CDR3 length: 12 residues.

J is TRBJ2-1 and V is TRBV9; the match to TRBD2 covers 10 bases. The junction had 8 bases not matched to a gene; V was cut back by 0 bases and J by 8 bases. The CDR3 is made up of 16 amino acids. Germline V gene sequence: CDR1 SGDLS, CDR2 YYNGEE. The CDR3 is CASSVDELAGEDEQFF. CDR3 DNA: TGTGCCAGCAGCGTAGATGAGCTAGCGGGGGAGGATGAGCAGTTCTTC.

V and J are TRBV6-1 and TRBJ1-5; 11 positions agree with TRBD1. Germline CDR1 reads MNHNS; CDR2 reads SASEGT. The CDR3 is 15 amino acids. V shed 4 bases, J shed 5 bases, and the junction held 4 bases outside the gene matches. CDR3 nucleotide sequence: TGTGCCAGCAGTGTCGGGACAGGGGGTGATCAGCCCCAGCATTTT. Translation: CASSVGTGGDQPQHF.

This chain's CDR3 is CASSPTLGVWEQYF. The CDR3 DNA reads TGTGCCAGCTCACCAACACTTGGCGTTTGGGAGCAGTACTTC. The V and J genes are TRBV18 and TRBJ2-7, with unresolved D. Trimming took 2 bases from V and 7 from J, leaving 15 bases between them. This CDR3 contains 14 residues. Germline V lookup: CDR1 KGHSH, CDR2 LQKENI.

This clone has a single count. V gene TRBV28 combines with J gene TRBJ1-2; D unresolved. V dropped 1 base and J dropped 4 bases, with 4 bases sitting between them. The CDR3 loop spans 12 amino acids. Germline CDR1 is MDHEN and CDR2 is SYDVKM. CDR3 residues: CASSLYPYGYTF. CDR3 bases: TGTGCCAGCAGTTTATACCCCTATGGCTACACCTTC.

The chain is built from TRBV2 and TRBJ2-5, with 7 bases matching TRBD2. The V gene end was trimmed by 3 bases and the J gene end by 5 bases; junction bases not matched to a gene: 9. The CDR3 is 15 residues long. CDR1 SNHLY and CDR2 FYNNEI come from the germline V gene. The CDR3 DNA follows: TGTGCCAGCAGTGACCCAAGCGGGATCAAGGAGACCCAGTACTTC. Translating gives CASSDPSGIKETQYF. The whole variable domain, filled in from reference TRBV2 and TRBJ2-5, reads EPEVTQTPSHQVTQMGQEVILRCVPISNHLYFYWYRQILGQKVEFLVSFYNNEISEKSEIFDDQFSVERPDGSNFTLKIRSTKLEDSAMYFCASSDPSGIKETQYFGPGTRLLVL.

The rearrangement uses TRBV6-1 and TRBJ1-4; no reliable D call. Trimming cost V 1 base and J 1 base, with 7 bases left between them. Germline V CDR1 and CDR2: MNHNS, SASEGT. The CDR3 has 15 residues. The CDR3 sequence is CASSEGGGTNEKLFF. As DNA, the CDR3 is TGTGCCAGCAGTGAAGGGGGTGGAACTAATGAAAAACTGTTTTTT.

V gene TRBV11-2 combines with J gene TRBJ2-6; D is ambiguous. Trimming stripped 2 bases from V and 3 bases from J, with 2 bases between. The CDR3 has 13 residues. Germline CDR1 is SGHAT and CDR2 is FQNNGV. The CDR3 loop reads CASSLFGANVLTF. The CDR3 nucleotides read TGTGCCAGCAGCTTATTTGGGGCCAACGTCCTGACTTTC.

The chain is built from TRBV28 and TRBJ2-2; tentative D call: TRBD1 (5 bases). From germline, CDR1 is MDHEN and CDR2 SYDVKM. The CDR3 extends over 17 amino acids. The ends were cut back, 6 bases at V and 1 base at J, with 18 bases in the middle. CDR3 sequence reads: CASSLTRPGWNTGELFF. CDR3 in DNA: TGTGCCAGCAGCCTAACGCGTCCAGGGTGGAACACCGGGGAGCTGTTTTTT.

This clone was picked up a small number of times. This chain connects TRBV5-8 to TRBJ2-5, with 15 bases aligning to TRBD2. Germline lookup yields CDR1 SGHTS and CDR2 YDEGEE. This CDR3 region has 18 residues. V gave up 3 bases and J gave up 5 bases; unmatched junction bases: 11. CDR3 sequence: CASSSGRTSGRARETQYF. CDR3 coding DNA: TGTGCCAGCAGCTCTGGACGGACTAGCGGGAGGGCCCGGGAGACCCAGTACTTC. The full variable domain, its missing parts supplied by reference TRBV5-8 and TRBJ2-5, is EAGVTQSPTHLIKTRGQQATLRCSPISGHTSVYWYQQALGLGLQFLLWYDEGEERNRGNFPPRFSGRQFPNYSSELNVNALELEDSALYLCASSSGRTSGRARETQYFGPGTRLLVL.

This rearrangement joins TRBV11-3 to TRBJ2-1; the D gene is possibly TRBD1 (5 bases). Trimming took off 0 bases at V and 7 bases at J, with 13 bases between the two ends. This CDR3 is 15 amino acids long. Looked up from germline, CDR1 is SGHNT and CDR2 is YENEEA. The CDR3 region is CASSLEGRVGNEQFF. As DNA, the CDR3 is TGTGCCAGCAGCTTAGAAGGCAGGGTGGGGAATGAGCAGTTCTTC.

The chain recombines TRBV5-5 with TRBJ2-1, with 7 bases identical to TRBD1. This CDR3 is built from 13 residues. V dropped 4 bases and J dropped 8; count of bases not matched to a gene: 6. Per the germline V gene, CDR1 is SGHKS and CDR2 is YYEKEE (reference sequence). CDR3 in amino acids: CASSGKQGHEQFF. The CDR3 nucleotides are TGTGCCAGCAGCGGAAAACAGGGGCATGAGCAGTTCTTC.

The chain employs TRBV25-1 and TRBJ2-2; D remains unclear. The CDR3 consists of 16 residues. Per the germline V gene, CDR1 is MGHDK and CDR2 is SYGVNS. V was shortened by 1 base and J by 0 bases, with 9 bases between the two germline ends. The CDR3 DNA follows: TGTGCCAGCAGTGAATCGACATACACGAACACCGGGGAGCTGTTTTTT. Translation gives CASSESTYTNTGELFF. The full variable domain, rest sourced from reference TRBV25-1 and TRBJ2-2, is EADIYQTPRYLVIGTGKKITLECSQTMGHDKMYWYQQDPGMELHLIHYSYGVNSTEKGDLSSESTVSRIRTEHFPLTLESARPSHTSQYLCASSESTYTNTGELFFGEGSRLTVL.

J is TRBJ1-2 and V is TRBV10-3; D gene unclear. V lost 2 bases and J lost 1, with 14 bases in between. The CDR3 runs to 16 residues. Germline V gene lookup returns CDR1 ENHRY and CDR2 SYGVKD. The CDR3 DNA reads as TGTGCCATCAGTGAGAGTACTGCAATTTTTAACTATGGCTACACCTTC. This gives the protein CAISESTAIFNYGYTF.

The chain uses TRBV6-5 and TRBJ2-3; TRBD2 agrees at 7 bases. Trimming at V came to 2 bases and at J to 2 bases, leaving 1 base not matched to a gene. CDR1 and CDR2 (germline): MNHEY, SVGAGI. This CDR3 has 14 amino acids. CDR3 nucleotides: TGTGCCAGCAGTTACGGGACTATCACAGATACGCAGTATTTT. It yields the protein CASSYGTITDTQYF.

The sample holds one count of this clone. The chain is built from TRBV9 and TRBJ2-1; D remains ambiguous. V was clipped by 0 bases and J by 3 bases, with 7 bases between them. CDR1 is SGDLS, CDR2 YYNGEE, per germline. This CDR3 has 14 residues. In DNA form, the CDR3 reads TGTGCCAGCAGCGTAGGAAACCGCTACAATGAGCAGTTCTTC. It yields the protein CASSVGNRYNEQFF. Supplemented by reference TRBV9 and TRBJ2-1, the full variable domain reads DSGVTQTPKHLITATGQRVTLRCSPRSGDLSVYWYQQSLDQGLQFLIQYYNGEERAKGNILERFSAQQFPDLHSELNLSSLELGDSALYFCASSVGNRYNEQFFGPGTRLTVL.

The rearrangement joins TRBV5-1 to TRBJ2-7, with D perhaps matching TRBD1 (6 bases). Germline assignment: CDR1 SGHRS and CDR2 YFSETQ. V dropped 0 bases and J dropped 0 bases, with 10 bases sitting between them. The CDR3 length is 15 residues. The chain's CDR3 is CASSLAAGVSYEQYF. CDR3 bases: TGCGCCAGCAGCTTGGCCGCAGGGGTCTCCTACGAGCAGTACTTC.

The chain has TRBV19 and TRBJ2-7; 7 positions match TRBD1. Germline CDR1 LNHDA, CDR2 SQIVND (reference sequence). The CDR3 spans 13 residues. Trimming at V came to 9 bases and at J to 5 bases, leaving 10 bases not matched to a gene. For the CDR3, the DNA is TGTGCCAGCCAATCGACAGGGCACCACGAGCAGTACTTC. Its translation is CASQSTGHHEQYF.

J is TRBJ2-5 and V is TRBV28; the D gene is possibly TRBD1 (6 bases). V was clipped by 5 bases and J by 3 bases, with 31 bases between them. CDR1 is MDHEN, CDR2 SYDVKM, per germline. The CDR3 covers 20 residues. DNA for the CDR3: TGTGCCAGCAGTCCAACGAATCTCAGGGGTCCTGAGTGGGTTGAAGAGACCCAGTACTTC. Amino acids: CASSPTNLRGPEWVEETQYF.